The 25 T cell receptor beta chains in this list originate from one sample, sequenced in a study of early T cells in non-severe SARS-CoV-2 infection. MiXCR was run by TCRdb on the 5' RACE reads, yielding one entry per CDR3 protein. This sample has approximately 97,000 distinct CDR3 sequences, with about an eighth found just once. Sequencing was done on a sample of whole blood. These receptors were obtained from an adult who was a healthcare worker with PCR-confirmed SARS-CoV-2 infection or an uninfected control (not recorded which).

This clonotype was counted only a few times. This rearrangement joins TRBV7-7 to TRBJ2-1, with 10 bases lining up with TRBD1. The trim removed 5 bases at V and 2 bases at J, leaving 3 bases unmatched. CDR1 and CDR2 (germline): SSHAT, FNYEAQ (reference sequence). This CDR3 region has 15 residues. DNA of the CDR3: TGTGCCAGCAGCGAAGGACAGGGGGCCTACAATGAGCAGTTCTTC. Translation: CASSEGQGAYNEQFF.

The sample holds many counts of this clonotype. As DNA, the CDR3 is TGTGCCAGCAGTTCCCGGACTAGCGGGTACAATGAGCAGTTCTTC. As protein: CASSSRTSGYNEQFF. This rearrangement joins TRBV28 to TRBJ2-1; 11 bases fit TRBD2. CDR3 length: 15 amino acids. Per germline, CDR1 MDHEN and CDR2 SYDVKM. V lost 4 bases and J lost 4; bases outside the gene matches: 3.

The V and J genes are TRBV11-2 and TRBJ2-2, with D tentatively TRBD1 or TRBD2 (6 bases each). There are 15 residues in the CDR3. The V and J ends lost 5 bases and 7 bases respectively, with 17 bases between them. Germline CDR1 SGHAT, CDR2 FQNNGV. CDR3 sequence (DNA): TGTGCCAGCAGCCCAAGGTCGGGGGCGGGCGGGGAGCTGTTTTTT. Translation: CASSPRSGAGGELFF.

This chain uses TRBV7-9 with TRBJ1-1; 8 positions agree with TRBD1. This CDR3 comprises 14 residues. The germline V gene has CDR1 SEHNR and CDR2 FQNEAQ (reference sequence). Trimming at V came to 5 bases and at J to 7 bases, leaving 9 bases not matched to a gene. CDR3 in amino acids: CASSVSGTGNEAFF. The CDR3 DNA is TGTGCCAGCAGCGTCTCCGGGACAGGAAATGAAGCTTTCTTT. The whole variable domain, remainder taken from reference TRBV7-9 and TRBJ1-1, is DTGVSQNPRHKITKRGQNVTFRCDPISEHNRLYWYRQTLGQGPEFLTYFQNEAQLEKSRLLSDRFSAERPKGSFSTLEIQRTEQGDSAMYLCASSVSGTGNEAFFGQGTRLTVV.

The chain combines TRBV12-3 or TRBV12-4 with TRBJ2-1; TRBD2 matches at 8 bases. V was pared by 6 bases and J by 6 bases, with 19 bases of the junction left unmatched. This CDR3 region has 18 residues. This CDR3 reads CASSDPGLVVPRVNEQFF. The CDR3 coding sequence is TGTGCCAGCAGCGACCCGGGACTAGTAGTACCGCGGGTCAATGAGCAGTTCTTC.

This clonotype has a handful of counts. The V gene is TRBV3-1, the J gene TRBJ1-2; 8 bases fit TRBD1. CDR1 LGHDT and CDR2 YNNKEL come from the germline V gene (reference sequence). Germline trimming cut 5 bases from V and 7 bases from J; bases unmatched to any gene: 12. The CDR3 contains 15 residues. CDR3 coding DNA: TGTGCCAGCAGCTTGATCGGACAGGGCTCTTCTGGCTACACCTTC. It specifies CASSLIGQGSSGYTF.

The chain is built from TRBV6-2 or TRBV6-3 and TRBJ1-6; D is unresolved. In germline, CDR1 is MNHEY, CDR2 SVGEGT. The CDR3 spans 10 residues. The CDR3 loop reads CETGRSPLHF. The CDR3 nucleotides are TGTGAGACCGGCCGTTCACCCCTCCACTTT.

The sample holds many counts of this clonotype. CDR3 sequence reads: CASSHPLGAADNEQFF. The CDR3 nucleotides read TGTGCCAGCAGCCATCCTCTAGGGGCGGCTGACAATGAGCAGTTCTTC. The chain links TRBV9 to TRBJ2-1; D possibly corresponds to TRBD1 (5 bases). The germline V and J ends were trimmed by 4 bases and 5 bases, with 19 bases remaining between them. Germline lookup yields CDR1 SGDLS and CDR2 YYNGEE. The CDR3 runs 16 residues. Full variable domain (remainder filled in from reference TRBV9 and TRBJ2-1): DSGVTQTPKHLITATGQRVTLRCSPRSGDLSVYWYQQSLDQGLQFLIQYYNGEERAKGNILERFSAQQFPDLHSELNLSSLELGDSALYFCASSHPLGAADNEQFFGPGTRLTVL.

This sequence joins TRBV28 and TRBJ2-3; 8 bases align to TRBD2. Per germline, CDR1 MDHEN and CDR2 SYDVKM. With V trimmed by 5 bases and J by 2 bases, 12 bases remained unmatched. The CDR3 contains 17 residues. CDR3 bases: TGTGCCAGCAGTCCCTTCTTGTCGCGGGAGGACACAGATACGCAGTATTTT. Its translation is CASSPFLSREDTDTQYF. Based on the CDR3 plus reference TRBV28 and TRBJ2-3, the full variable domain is DVKVTQSSRYLVKRTGEKVFLECVQDMDHENMFWYRQDPGLGLRLIYFSYDVKMKEKGDIPEGYSVSREKKERFSLILESASTNQTSMYLCASSPFLSREDTDTQYFGPGTRLTVL.

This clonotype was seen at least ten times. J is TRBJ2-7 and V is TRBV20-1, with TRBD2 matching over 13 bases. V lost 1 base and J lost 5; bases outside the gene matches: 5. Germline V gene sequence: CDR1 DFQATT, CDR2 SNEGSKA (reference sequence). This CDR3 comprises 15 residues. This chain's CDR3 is CSARATSGRINEQYF. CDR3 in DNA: TGCAGTGCTAGAGCGACTAGCGGGAGGATCAACGAGCAGTACTTC.

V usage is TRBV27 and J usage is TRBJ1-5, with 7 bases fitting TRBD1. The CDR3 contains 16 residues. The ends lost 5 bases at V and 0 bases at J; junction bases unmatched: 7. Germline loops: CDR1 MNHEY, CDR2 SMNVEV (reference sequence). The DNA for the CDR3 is TGTGCCAGCAGTCCCTATACAGGGGCTAGCAATCAGCCCCAGCATTTT. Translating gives CASSPYTGASNQPQHF.

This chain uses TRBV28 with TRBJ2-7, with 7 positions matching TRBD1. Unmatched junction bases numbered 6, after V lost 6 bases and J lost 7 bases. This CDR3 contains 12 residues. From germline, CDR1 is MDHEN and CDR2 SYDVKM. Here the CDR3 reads CASSRDREEQYF. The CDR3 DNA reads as TGTGCCAGCAGCCGAGACAGGGAAGAGCAGTACTTC.

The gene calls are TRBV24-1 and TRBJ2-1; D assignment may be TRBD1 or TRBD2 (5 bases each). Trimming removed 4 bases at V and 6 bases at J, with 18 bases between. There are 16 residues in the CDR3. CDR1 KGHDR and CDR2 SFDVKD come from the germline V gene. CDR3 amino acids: CATSDPLEGSVNEQFF. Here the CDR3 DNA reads TGTGCCACCAGTGACCCCCTCGAGGGGTCGGTCAATGAGCAGTTCTTC.

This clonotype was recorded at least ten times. The CDR3 is CASSYSSGRTGELFF. CDR3 bases: TGTGCCAGCAGTTACTCTAGCGGGAGAACCGGGGAGCTGTTTTTT. The chain joins TRBV6-2 or TRBV6-3 to TRBJ2-2; TRBD2 matches 9 bases. Germline lookup yields CDR1 MNHEY and CDR2 SVGEGT. The V segment lost 0 bases and the J segment 5 bases; nucleotides outside the gene matches: 1. This CDR3 comprises 15 residues.

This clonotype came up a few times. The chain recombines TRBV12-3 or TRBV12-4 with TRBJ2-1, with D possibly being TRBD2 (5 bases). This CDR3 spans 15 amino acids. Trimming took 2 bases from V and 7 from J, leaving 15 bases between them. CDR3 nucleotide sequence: TGTGCCAGCAGTTTACCTAGACTAACTAGTAATGAGCAGTTCTTC. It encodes CASSLPRLTSNEQFF.

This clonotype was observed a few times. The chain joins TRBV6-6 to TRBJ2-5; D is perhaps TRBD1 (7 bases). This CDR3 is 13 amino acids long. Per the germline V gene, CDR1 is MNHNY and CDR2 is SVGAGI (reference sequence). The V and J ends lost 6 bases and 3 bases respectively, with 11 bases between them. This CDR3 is CASRQGGEETQYF. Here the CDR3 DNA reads TGTGCCAGCAGGCAGGGGGGCGAAGAGACCCAGTACTTC.

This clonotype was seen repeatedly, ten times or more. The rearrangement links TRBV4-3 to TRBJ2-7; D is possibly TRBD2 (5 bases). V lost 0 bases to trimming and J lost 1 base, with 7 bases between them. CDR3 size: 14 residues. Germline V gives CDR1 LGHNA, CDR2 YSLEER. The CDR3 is CASSQDRGSYEQYF. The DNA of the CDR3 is TGCGCCAGCAGCCAAGATCGGGGATCCTACGAGCAGTACTTC.

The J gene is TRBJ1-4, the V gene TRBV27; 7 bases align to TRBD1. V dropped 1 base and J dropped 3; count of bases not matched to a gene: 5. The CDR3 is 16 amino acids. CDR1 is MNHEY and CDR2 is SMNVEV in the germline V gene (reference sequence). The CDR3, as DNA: TGTGCCAGCAGTTTATATGCTACAGGGGCTAATGAAAAACTGTTTTTT. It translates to CASSLYATGANEKLFF.

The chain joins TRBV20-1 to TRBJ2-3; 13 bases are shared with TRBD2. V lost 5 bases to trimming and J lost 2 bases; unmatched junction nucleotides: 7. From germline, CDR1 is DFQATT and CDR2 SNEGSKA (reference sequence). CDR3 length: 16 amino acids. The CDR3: CSASYGTSGNTDTQYF. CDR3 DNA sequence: TGCAGTGCTTCATACGGGACTAGCGGGAACACAGATACGCAGTATTTT.

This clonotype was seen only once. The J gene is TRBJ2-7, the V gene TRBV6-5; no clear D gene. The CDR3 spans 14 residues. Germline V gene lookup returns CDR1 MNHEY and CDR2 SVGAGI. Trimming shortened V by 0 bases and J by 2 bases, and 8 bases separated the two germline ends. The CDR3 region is CASSYSADPYEQYF. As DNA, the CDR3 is TGTGCCAGCAGTTACTCGGCGGACCCCTACGAGCAGTACTTC.

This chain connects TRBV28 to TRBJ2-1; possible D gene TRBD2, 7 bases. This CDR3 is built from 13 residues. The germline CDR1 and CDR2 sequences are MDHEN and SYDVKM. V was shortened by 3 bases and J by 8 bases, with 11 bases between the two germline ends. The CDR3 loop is CASSFRGADEQFF. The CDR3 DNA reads TGTGCCAGCAGTTTTCGGGGGGCCGATGAGCAGTTCTTC. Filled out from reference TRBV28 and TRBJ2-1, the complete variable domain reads DVKVTQSSRYLVKRTGEKVFLECVQDMDHENMFWYRQDPGLGLRLIYFSYDVKMKEKGDIPEGYSVSREKKERFSLILESASTNQTSMYLCASSFRGADEQFFGPGTRLTVL.

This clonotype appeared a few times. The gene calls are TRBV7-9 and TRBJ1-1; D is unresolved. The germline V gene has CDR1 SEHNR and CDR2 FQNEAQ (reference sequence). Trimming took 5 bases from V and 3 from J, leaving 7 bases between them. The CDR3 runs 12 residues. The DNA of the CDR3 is TGTGCCAGCAGCCGTCCCGACACTGAAGCTTTCTTT. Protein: CASSRPDTEAFF.

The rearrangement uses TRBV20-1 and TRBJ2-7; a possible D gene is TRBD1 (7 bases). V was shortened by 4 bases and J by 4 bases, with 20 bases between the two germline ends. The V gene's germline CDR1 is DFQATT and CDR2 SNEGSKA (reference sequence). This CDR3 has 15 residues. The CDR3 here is CSAKRDRDLGYEQYF. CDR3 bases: TGCAGTGCTAAGCGAGACAGGGACTTAGGTTACGAGCAGTACTTC.

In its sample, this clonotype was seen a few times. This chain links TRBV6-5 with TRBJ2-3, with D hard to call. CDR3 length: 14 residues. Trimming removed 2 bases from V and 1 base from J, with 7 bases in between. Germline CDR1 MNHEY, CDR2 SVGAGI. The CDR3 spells CASSYGVGTDTQYF. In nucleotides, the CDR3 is TGTGCCAGCAGTTACGGGGTCGGCACAGATACGCAGTATTTT.

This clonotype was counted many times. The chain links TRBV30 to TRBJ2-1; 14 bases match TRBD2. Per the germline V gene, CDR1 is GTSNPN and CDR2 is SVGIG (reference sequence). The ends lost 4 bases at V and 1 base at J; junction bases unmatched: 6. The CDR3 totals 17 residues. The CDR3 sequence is CAWTGLAGGVSYNEQFF. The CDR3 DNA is TGTGCCTGGACAGGACTAGCGGGAGGAGTTTCCTACAATGAGCAGTTCTTC. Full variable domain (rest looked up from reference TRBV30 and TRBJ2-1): SQTIHQWPATLVQPVGSPLSLECTVEGTSNPNLYWYRQAAGRGLQLLFYSVGIGQISSEVPQNLSASRPQDRQFILSSKKLLLSDSGFYLCAWTGLAGGVSYNEQFFGPGTRLTVL.